The clone carrying this T cell receptor beta chain has ten or more counts. Isolation of PBMCs gave at least 7 million cells per sample. These data are taken from a study of blood T cells in healthy people across ages. PCR was performed a second time for about 6 to 12 cycles using a sample-barcoded 5' primer and a J-beta primer mix. Each CDR3 protein gets one entry after TCRdb re-called the 5' RACE reads with MiXCR. Here the sample spans approximately 780,000 distinct CDR3 sequences, around 24% being singletons. CDR3 length: 16 residues. After removal of 6 bases from V and 3 bases from J, the junction contained 11 bases not matched to a gene. A further study also used this sample, focusing on T cells of mothers and their children. That source adds: Healthy Caucasian mothers, three in number, and their six children were the donors.

The chain is built from TRBV6-7 and TRBJ2-5; 9 nucleotides align to TRBD1. TRBV6-7 is an open reading frame whose function is uncertain. Sequences were obtained from blood. This receptor was identified in a boy between 5 and 17 years old in good health. The CDR3 here is CASRLRDRERKETQYF. The CDR3 region has the DNA TGTGCCAGCAGACTCCGGGACAGGGAAAGAAAAGAGACCCAGTACTTC.